A selection of T cell receptor beta chains follows, all from one sample in a study of shared T cell receptors in the human thymus. Produced via immunoSEQ multiplex PCR; TCRdb's table is partial and in-frame only. The sample shows 700,000 or so clones, approximately 83% of them seen only once. In addition, the sample was reused for a study of human thymus T cells.

The material sequenced was thymocytes. All receptors derive from a girl under two years old with a congenital heart defect. Both conserved end residues are trimmed from each CDR3.

j_call | v_call | cdr3_aa
TRBJ1-3 | TRBV5-1 | ASSLVAGESGNTIY
TRBJ2-3 | TRBV5-1 | ASSLARTGATSTDTQY
TRBJ2-5 | TRBV5-4 | ASSFGGQETQY
TRBJ1-6 | TRBV5-6 | ASSWKDNPGDSPLH
TRBJ1-1 | TRBV5-6 | ATRTQTNTEAF
TRBJ1-6 | TRBV25-1 | ASSDRGARSSYNSPLH
TRBJ2-1 | TRBV4-1 | ASSQVRDKSFDNEQF
TRBJ1-6 | TRBV5-6 | ASSPKKRGRYSPLH
TRBJ1-2 | TRBV27 | ASRVRYTGGYT
TRBJ1-5 | TRBV28 | ASRHRAVDYNQPQH
TRBJ2-3 | TRBV28 | ASRTSTDTQY
TRBJ2-1 | TRBV7-9 | ASSLQDKYNEQF
TRBJ2-1 | TRBV9 | ASSAAPVPGQGRGNEQF
TRBJ2-7 | TRBV5-6 | ASSFRDRRLSSYEQY
TRBJ2-2 | TRBV5-6 | ASSSRSPGHLNTGELF
TRBJ2-5 | TRBV5-4 | ASSLDLAGGQETQY
TRBJ2-1 | TRBV5-6 | ASILRDSYNEQF
TRBJ2-7 | TRBV2 | ASSDQGIYYEQY
TRBJ2-7 | TRBV11-2 | ASSQVTKNRGGSYEQY
TRBJ2-7 | TRBV10-1 | ASSDPGTGSYEQY
TRBJ2-3 | TRBV11-2 | ASSLACDVLSDTQY
TRBJ1-2 | TRBV4-1 | ASRPITPFSVPFYGYT
TRBJ2-3 | TRBV10-3 | AISESASTDTQY
TRBJ2-6 | TRBV2 | ASRLQTVLKPSGANVLT
TRBJ2-7 | TRBV6-5 | ASSYRGTLRQY
TRBJ2-7 | TRBV7-2 | ASSLFGTPSTLSYEQY
TRBJ2-7 | TRBV7-3 | ASSPRGGALPRSGPYEQY
TRBJ2-5 | TRBV12-2 | ASRLVLTSGTLVQETQY
TRBJ1-3 | TRBV13 | ASSLEGPLRRSGDTIY
TRBJ2-1 | TRBV29-1 | SVTGTAGVENEQF
TRBJ1-5 | TRBV28 | ATQGVQGGPQH
TRBJ2-7 | TRBV6-1 | ASSATDRVSYEQY
TRBJ1-2 | TRBV27 | ASSLSGTANNGYT
TRBJ1-1 | TRBV6-1 | ASSEATAMNTEAF
TRBJ2-7 | TRBV4-3 | ASSQDGPVQGAEQY
TRBJ2-6 | TRBV9 | ASSAVRDRGSPGANVLT
TRBJ2-3 | TRBV18 | ASSPLARGGNTDTQY
TRBJ2-7 | TRBV9 | ASSVSSGHPFSYEQY
TRBJ1-6 | TRBV5-1 | ASSLRSVGGVNSPLH
TRBJ2-1 | TRBV4-1 | ASSQEAEDNEQF
TRBJ2-5 | TRBV5-1 | ASSFSGIRETQY
TRBJ2-7 | TRBV7-2 | ASSLAGGGGPQYEQY
TRBJ1-2 | TRBV25-1 | ASTNGIYGYT
TRBJ2-1 | TRBV11-2 | ASSLDLYPNEQF
TRBJ1-2 | TRBV18 | ASSPLVTGGYT
TRBJ1-5 | TRBV19 | ASSIPGQEGNQPQH
TRBJ2-1 | TRBV27 | ASSFGAGRGEQF
TRBJ2-2 | TRBV13 | ASTGDDGELF
TRBJ1-1 | TRBV7-9 | ASSLDWGLTEAF
TRBJ1-1 | TRBV7-8 | ASSLGANTEAF
TRBJ1-1 | TRBV7-3 | ASSLGQLTREAF